This entry lists 2 T cell receptor beta chains sequenced from one sample in a study of control samples from healthy donors and cancer patients (dated by TCRdb to the early 2020s). Receptor amplification or capture employed the immunoSEQ multiplex PCR assay. The immuneACCESS repertoire file appears here via TCRdb, limited to in-frame rearrangements. These files lack a portion of the clones; in checked studies, under half of the deficit traces to unresolved V genes, and the cause of the others is not known. Present in this sample are 250,000 to 300,000 clones, around 80% of which were seen just once. 13% of the sample is in the top ten clones. The sequenced material came from PBMCs. The source is a woman aged 55-69 years with lung cancer.

V is TRBV2 and J is TRBJ2-7, with a tentative D call TRBD1 (5 bases). With 8 bases removed from V and 2 bases from J, the gap between germline ends came to 16 bases. This CDR3 is 14 amino acids long. The germline V gene has CDR1 SNHLY and CDR2 FYNNEI. CDR3 amino acids: CASGPWAGTYEQYF. The DNA of the CDR3 is TGTGCCAGCGGACCCTGGGCAGGGACCTACGAGCAGTACTTC.

This clone was counted once. The chain links TRBV3-1 (or the pseudogene TRBV3-2) to TRBJ2-5; perhaps TRBD1 as D (5 bases). Looked up from germline, CDR1 is LGHDT and CDR2 is YNNKEL (reference sequence). CDR3 length: 14 amino acids. Between the trimmed V and J ends, which lost 4 bases and 3 bases, there was a span of 12 bases. This CDR3 reads CASSPLGAEETQYF. DNA of the CDR3: TGTGCCAGCAGCCCTCTAGGGGCCGAAGAGACCCAGTACTTC.